This entry features one T cell receptor (beta chain) sequence. This sample was taken from a study of cytomegalovirus exposure and HLA in healthy donors. V lost 3 bases and J lost 7, with 13 bases in between. Germline V lookup: CDR1 SGDLS, CDR2 YYNGEE. The CDR3 totals 14 residues. It was with 60 Vbeta and 13 Jbeta primers that the PCR ran. The data were produced by immunoSEQ multiplex PCR, yet TCRdb's version contains in-frame clones alone and is incomplete. Counted here are about 190,000 clones, around 73% occurring once; the ten biggest clones make up over 2%. V gene TRBV9 combines with J gene TRBJ2-2, with a possible D match to TRBD2 (5 bases). The sequenced material came from PBMCs. The clonotype was recovered from a woman aged 25-40 years in good health and CMV-seropositive. The DNA of the CDR3 is TGTGCCAGCAGCGCCGGTCTCGGGAACGGGGAGCTGTTTTTT. Protein product: CASSAGLGNGELFF.